This T cell receptor (beta chain) was documented in a study of T cell repertoires in cytomegalovirus infection. Across the study: Shared public TCR beta signatures pointed to both CMV infection and a matching HLA type.

There are a few counts of this clonotype. The target antigen is unknown. TCRdb passed the reads through MiXCR, listing each CDR3 protein once. The sample consists of some 920,000 distinct CDR3 sequences, 30% to 40% of them appearing once. Deletions cut 0 bases from V and 3 bases from J, with 15 bases between. The length of the CDR3 is 17 residues. The V gene's germline CDR1 is MGHRA and CDR2 YSYEKL. Whole-study results and caveats: The cumulative frequency of public TCR beta families identified carriers of CMV plus the relevant HLA.

The sample in question was cultured CD8+ T cells from PBMCs, obtained from culture after CMV antigen stimulation. The V call is TRBV4-1, the J call TRBJ1-5; no firm D call. The source of this sequence is a human donor in good health (CMV status not recorded). Some clones in this sample may be carry-over from other donors' samples. The DNA for the CDR3 is TGCGCCAGCAGCCAAGATCGGAACGGCAGCCCCAATCAGCCCCAGCATTTT. It yields the protein CASSQDRNGSPNQPQHF.